This T cell receptor beta chain is from a study of CD8+ T cells in alopecia areata. As for treatment: oral pan-JAK inhibitor, 5-10 mg twice daily. Trimming cost V 0 bases and J 2 bases; bases outside gene matches: 7. CDR1 and CDR2 (germline): SGHRS, YFSETQ. This CDR3 contains 17 residues. Isolated RNA was reverse transcribed into cDNA used as the sequencing template. Sequencing was performed with immunoSEQ multiplex PCR; in TCRdb, only in-frame clones are kept and a portion is missing. This sample has around 190,000 clones, with around 60% found just once. Concerning this clone: Antigen: not known.

Points from the study as a whole: Many expanded lesional clones persisted during tofacitinib (in both scalp and blood). Patients showed less clear TCR sequence sharing than mice, possibly partly because of HLA diversity.

The chain links TRBV5-1 to TRBJ2-3, with 9 bases aligning to TRBD1. The receptor's source is a human donor with alopecia areata. Sequenced material: CD4+ T cells sorted from blood, taken between weeks 47 and 50, from a patient treated with tofacitinib. The CDR3 DNA reads as TGCGCCAGCAGCTTGGTCGGGACAGGGAAGGCCACAGATACGCAGTATTTT. This gives the protein CASSLVGTGKATDTQYF.